This T cell receptor beta chain was sequenced for a study of blood T cell repertoires in COVID-19. Overall study context: Samples taken during acute and convalescent COVID-19 were collected in the United States, Italy and Spain. PBMCs, B-cell-depleted T cells, or T cells were the source of the cDNA or gDNA that made up the material.

This CDR3 has 13 amino acids. Per the germline V gene, CDR1 is SNHLY and CDR2 is FYNNEI. J was trimmed by 4 bases and V by 6 bases; bases with no gene match: 3. Seattle-derived patients entered the study during active infection and were followed longitudinally. Study processing details: Amplified reference gene primers provided the basis for estimating nucleated cell counts. Clones were sequenced by immunoSEQ multiplex PCR, and TCRdb holds only the in-frame ones, with some missing. The V and J calls and the clone size are those of that table, but D and trimming were determined from the DNA. The data contain 25,000 to 30,000 clones, 80% to 90% of them singletons.

This TCR was recovered from an elderly woman with COVID-19, enrolled during active disease. The chain is built from TRBV2 and TRBJ1-5; TRBD1 matches 7 bases. Sequences were obtained from peripheral blood. CDR3 bases: TGTGCCAGCAGCGGACAGGCTAATCAGCCCCAGCATTTT. Translated, it gives CASSGQANQPQHF.